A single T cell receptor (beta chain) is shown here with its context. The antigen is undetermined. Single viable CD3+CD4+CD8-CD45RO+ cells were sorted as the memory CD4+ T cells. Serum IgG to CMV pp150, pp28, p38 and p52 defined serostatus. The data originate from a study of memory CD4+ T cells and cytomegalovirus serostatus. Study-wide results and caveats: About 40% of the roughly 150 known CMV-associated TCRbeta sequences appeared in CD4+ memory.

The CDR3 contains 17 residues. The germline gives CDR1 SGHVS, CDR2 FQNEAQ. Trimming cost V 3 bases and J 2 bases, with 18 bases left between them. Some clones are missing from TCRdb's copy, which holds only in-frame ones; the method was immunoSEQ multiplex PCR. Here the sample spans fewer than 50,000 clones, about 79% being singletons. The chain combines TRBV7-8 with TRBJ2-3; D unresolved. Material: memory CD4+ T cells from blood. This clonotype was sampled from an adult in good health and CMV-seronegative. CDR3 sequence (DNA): TGTGCCAGCAGCTTCGGCAGCTCATTATCCCACACAGATACGCAGTATTTT. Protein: CASSFGSSLSHTDTQYF.